This T cell receptor beta chain was observed in a study of T cells in Graves' hyperthyroidism and ophthalmopathy. Trimming pared 6 bases from V and 4 bases from J, leaving 15 bases between. Germline CDR1 and CDR2: SGHAT and FQNNGV. The CDR3 is 15 amino acids. Patients aged 18 to 65 with hyperthyroidism were newly diagnosed, with duration under 2 months. TCR beta CDR3 regions were amplified from RNA transcripts. The HTBI primer set drove a first-round RT-PCR of the TCR CDR3. From the multiplex PCR reads, TCRdb called clonotypes with MiXCR, one entry per CDR3 protein. The data show some 560,000 distinct CDR3 sequences, 15% to 17% seen once. Study-wide results and limits: Through a model of 13 V-J features, ophthalmopathy was separated from stable hyperthyroidism.

This clonotype was seen a handful of times. Its antigen remains unknown. The sequence was collected from a woman aged 25-40 years with Graves' hyperthyroidism. The sample consisted of blood. This chain joins TRBV11-2 and TRBJ2-2; D unclear. CDR3 loop: CASSPGRTGTGELFF. The CDR3 DNA sequence: TGTGCCAGCAGTCCGGGCCGCACGGGCACCGGGGAGCTGTTTTTT.